This TCR beta chain was profiled in a study of post-analysis software for immune sequencing data. Carried by the TCR beta cDNA libraries were unique molecular identifiers. One entry per CDR3 protein, called by TCRdb with MiXCR from the PCR reads. The sample holds a few hundred thousand distinct CDR3 sequences; approximately 33% are singletons and the top ten take 10% to 15%. The CDR3 runs 13 residues. The germline V gene encodes CDR1 SSHAT and CDR2 FNYEAQ (reference sequence). General study points: In patients, about 5 TRBV segments were more frequent than in controls, with TRBV5-6, TRBV5-1 and TRBV20-1 among them.

On this clonotype: Its antigen is not known. One junction end disagrees with the germline gene, perhaps due to a read error.

Sequencing was performed on blood. The rearrangement joins TRBV7-7 to TRBJ2-7; D gene ambiguous. This clonotype was obtained from a girl under 18 with multiple sclerosis. The CDR3 spells CASSLSPTDEQYF. The CDR3 DNA reads as TGTGCTAGCAGCTTAAGTCCCACGGACGAGCAGTACTTC.